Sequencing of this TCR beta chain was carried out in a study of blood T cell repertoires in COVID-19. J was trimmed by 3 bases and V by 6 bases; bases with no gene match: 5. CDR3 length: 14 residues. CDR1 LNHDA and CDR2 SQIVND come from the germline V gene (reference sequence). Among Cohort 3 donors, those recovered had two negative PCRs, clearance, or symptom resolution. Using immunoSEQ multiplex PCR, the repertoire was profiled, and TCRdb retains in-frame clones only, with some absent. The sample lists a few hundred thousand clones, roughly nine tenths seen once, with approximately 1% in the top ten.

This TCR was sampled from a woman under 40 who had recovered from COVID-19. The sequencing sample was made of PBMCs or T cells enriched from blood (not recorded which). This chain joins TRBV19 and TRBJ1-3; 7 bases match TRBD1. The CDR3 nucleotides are TGTGCCAGTAGATCAGGGGGGTTTGGAAACACCATATATTTT. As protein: CASRSGGFGNTIYF.